The clone carrying this T cell receptor (beta chain) came up many times. The sample originates from a study of Graves' ophthalmopathy and Graves' hyperthyroidism. As for the study in general: Untreated patients at initial diagnosis provided peripheral blood.

The study amplified TCR beta CDR3 regions using RNA transcripts. HTBI primers were used in a first-round RT-PCR, which preceded a second-round multiplex PCR. TCRdb processed the multiplex PCR reads anew with MiXCR; each CDR3 protein has one entry. The profile covers more than 550,000 distinct CDR3 sequences, with over 40% appearing a single time and roughly 3% taken by the ten largest. Excluded were patients with other autoimmune diseases, uncontrolled infections, pregnancy or lactation. The diagnosis combined clinical symptoms, thyroxine, TRAb, thyroid ultrasound and orbital computed tomography scans. Germline lookup yields CDR1 KGHDR and CDR2 SFDVKD. Between the trimmed V and J ends, which lost 1 base and 5 bases, there was a span of 1 base. The CDR3 covers 11 residues.

The receptor's source is an adult man with Graves' ophthalmopathy. The chain recombines TRBV24-1 with TRBJ1-2; unclear D gene. The source material was peripheral blood. The CDR3 here is CATSDFYGYTF. The DNA for the CDR3 is TGTGCCACCAGTGATTTTTATGGCTACACCTTC.